This T cell receptor (beta chain) is drawn from a study of T cells in Graves' hyperthyroidism and ophthalmopathy. This clonotype was counted only a few times. The investigators amplified TCR beta CDR3 regions from RNA transcripts. The primer set for the first-round RT-PCR of the TCR CDR3 was HTBI. Each CDR3 protein gets one entry after TCRdb re-called the multiplex PCR reads with MiXCR. This table has 750,000 to 950,000 distinct CDR3 sequences, 38% appearing once. The CDR3 spans 13 residues. From germline, CDR1 is MNHEY and CDR2 SVGAGI. The trim removed 5 bases at V and 2 bases at J, leaving 2 bases unmatched.

The receptor's source is a man aged 18 to 30 with Graves' hyperthyroidism. V is TRBV6-5 and J is TRBJ1-1, with TRBD1 matching 7 bases. Material for sequencing was blood. The CDR3 coding sequence is TGTGCCAGCAGTGGACAGGACAACACTGAAGCTTTCTTT. This translates into CASSGQDNTEAFF.